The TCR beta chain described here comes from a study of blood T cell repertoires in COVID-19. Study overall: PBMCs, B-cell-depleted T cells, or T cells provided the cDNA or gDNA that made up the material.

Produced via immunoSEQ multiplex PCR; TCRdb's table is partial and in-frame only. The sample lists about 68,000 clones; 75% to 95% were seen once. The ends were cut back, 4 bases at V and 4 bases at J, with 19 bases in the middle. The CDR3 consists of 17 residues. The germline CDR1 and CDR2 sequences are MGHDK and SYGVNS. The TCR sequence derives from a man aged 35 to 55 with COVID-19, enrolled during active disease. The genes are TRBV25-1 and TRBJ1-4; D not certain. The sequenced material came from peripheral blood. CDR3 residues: CASSVPPEGSDNEKLFF. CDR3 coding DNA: TGTGCCAGCAGTGTTCCTCCCGAGGGCTCGGATAATGAAAAACTGTTTTTT.